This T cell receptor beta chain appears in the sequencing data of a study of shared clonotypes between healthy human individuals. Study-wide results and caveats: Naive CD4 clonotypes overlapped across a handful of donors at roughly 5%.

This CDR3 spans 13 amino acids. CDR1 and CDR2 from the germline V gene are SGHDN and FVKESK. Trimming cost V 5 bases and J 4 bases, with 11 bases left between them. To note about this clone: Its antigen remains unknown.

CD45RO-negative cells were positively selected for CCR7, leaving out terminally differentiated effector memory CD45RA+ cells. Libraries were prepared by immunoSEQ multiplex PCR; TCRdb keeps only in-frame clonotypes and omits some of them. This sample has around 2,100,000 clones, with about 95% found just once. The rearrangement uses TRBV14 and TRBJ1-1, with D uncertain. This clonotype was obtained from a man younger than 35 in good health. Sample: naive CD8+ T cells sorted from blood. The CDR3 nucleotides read TGTGCCAGCAGCTATGGAGGGTCCACTGAAGCTTTCTTT. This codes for CASSYGGSTEAFF.